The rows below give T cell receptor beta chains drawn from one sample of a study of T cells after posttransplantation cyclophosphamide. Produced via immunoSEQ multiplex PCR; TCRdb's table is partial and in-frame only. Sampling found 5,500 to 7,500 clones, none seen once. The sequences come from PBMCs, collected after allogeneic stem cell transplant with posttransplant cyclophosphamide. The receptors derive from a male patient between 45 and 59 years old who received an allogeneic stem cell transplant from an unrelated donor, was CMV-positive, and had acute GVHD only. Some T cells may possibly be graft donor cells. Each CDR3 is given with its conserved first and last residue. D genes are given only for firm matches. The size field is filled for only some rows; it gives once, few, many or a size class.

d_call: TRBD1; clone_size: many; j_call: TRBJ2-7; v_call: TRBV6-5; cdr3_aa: CASSYSGQGTYEQYF; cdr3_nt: TGTGCCAGCAGTTATTCGGGACAGGGGACGTACGAGCAGTACTTC
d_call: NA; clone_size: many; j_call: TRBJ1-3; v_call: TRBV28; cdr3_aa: CASSRLTPGNTIYF; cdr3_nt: TGTGCCAGCAGTCGCCTCACACCTGGAAACACCATATATTTT
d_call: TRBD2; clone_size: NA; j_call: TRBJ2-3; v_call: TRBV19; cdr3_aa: CASSPRASGRRSTDTQYF; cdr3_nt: TGTGCCAGTAGTCCCCGGGCTAGCGGGAGGCGTAGCACAGATACGCAGTATTTT
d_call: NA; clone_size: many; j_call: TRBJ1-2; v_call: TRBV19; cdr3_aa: CASSSRIGPAGGYTF; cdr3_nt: TGTGCCAGTAGCAGCCGCATCGGGCCCGCGGGGGGCTACACCTTC
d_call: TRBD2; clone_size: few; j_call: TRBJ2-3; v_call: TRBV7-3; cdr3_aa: CASSSHALLAGETDTQYF; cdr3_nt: TGTGCCAGCAGCTCCCATGCGTTATTAGCGGGGGAAACAGATACGCAGTATTTT
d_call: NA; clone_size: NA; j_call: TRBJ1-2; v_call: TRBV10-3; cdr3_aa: CAISDRGLDGYTF; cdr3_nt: TGTGCCATCAGTGACCGGGGACTTGATGGCTACACCTTC
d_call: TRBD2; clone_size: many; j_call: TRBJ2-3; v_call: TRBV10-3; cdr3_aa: CAISESLAGVVDTQYF; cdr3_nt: TGTGCCATCAGTGAGTCACTAGCGGGCGTGGTAGATACGCAGTATTTT
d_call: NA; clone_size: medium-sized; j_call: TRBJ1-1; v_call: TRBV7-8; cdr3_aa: CASSKTGRTEAFF; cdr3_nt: TGTGCCAGCAGCAAAACAGGTCGGACTGAAGCTTTCTTT
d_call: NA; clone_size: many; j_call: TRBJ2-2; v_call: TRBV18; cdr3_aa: CASSPPGDSGTGELFF; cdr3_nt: TGTGCCAGCTCACCACCGGGGGACTCTGGCACCGGGGAGCTGTTTTTT
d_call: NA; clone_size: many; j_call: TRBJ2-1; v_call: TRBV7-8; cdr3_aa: CASSSGHQYNEQFF; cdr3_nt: TGTGCCAGCAGCTCGGGACACCAATACAATGAGCAGTTCTTC
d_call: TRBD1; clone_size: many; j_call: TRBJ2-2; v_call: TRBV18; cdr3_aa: CASSPGRQGATPRNTGELFF; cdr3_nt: TGTGCCAGCTCACCAGGGAGACAGGGGGCCACCCCGAGGAACACCGGGGAGCTGTTTTTT
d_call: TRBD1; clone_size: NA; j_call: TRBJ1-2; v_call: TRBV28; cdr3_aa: CASSKRTGAGGYTF; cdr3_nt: TGTGCCAGCAGCAAACGGACAGGGGCAGGGGGCTACACCTTC
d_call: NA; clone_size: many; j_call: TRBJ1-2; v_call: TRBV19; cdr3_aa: CASSLNRVAYGYTF; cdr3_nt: TGTGCCTCAAGCCTTAACAGGGTGGCCTATGGCTACACCTTC
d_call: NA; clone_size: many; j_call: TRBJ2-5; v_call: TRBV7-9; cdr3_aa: CASSLALLETQYF; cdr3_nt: TGTGCCAGCAGCTTAGCCCTCTTAGAGACCCAGTACTTC
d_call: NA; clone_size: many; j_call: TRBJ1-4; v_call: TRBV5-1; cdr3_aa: CASRETTTNEKLFF; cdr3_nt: TGCGCCAGCAGGGAGACTACAACTAATGAAAAACTGTTTTTT
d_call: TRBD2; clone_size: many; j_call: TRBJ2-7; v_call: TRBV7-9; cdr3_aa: CASSKTSGPVSEQYF; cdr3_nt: TGTGCCAGCAGCAAAACTAGCGGCCCGGTAAGCGAGCAGTACTTC
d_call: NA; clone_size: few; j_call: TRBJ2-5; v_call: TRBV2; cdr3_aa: CASSGLPARRQETQYF; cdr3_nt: TGTGCCAGCAGTGGACTGCCGGCCAGACGCCAAGAGACCCAGTACTTC
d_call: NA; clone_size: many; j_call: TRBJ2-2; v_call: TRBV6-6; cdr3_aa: CASSLDSRELFF; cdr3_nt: TGTGCCAGCAGCCTTGACAGCAGGGAGCTGTTTTTT
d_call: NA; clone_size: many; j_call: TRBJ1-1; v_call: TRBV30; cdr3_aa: CAWSVQGGREAFF; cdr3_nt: TGTGCCTGGAGTGTACAGGGCGGGCGGGAAGCTTTCTTT